The 27 T cell receptor beta chains presented below share a single source sample, sequenced in a study of blood T cell repertoires in COVID-19. Clones were sequenced by immunoSEQ multiplex PCR, and TCRdb holds only the in-frame ones, with some missing. This table holds 40,000 to 60,000 clones, 90% found once. What was sequenced was peripheral blood. These receptor sequences come from a human donor in a cohort sampled during active COVID-19.

The CDR3 sequence: CATSVTGTGDEQYF. DNA for the CDR3: TGTGCCACCAGTGTAACCGGGACAGGGGACGAGCAGTACTTC. J is TRBJ2-7 and V is TRBV24-1; 10 nucleotides line up with TRBD1. Per germline, CDR1 KGHDR and CDR2 SFDVKD. This CDR3 spans 14 amino acids. The V segment lost 5 bases and the J segment 5 bases; nucleotides outside the gene matches: 5.

The chain uses TRBV15 and TRBJ1-5, with TRBD1 as a possible D gene (6 bases). The germline gives CDR1 LNHNV, CDR2 YYDKDF (reference sequence). Trimming stripped 8 bases from V and 4 bases from J, with 18 bases between. The CDR3 contains 15 residues. The CDR3: CATQVGGRGNQPQHF. The CDR3 DNA follows: TGTGCCACCCAGGTGGGGGGGCGAGGAAATCAGCCCCAGCATTTT. Full variable domain (missing parts from reference TRBV15 and TRBJ1-5): DAMVIQNPRYQVTQFGKPVTLSCSQTLNHNVMYWYQQKSSQAPKLLFHYYDKDFNNEADTPDNFQSRRPNTSFCFLDIRSPGLGDTAMYLCATQVGGRGNQPQHFGDGTRLSIL.

This clone has more than one count but fewer than ten. The CDR3 bases are TGTGCCAGCAGCCGGAGACAGGGGGAGAATTCACCCCTCCACTTT. Protein product: CASSRRQGENSPLHF. This chain joins TRBV4-2 and TRBJ1-6; 9 positions match TRBD1. This CDR3 has 15 amino acids. Germline V lookup: CDR1 LGHNA, CDR2 YNFKEQ. With 4 bases clipped from V and 7 bases from J, the junction kept 5 bases outside the gene matches.

CDR3: CASSSGLAGGPVDTQYF. As DNA, the CDR3 is TGTGCCAGCAGTTCCGGACTAGCGGGAGGGCCGGTAGATACGCAGTATTTT. This chain uses TRBV27 with TRBJ2-3; 15 bases are a match to TRBD2. CDR1 MNHEY and CDR2 SMNVEV come from the germline V gene (reference sequence). J gave up 5 bases and V 4 bases, and 7 bases lay outside the gene matches. The CDR3 extends over 17 amino acids.

J is TRBJ2-7 and V is TRBV6-6; D is unresolved. Germline V gene sequence: CDR1 MNHNY, CDR2 SVGAGI (reference sequence). Trimming cost V 0 bases and J 2 bases, with 11 bases left between them. The CDR3 has 15 amino acids. CDR3 in DNA: TGTGCCAGCAGTTACTCCGACCGACACCCCTACGAGCAGTACTTC. Its protein product is CASSYSDRHPYEQYF.

CDR3 in amino acids: CASSPRLAGVNEQFF. CDR3 DNA: TGTGCCAGCAGCCCACGACTAGCGGGAGTCAATGAGCAGTTCTTC. J is TRBJ2-1 and V is TRBV11-2; 12 nucleotides line up with TRBD2. Germline V gene data show CDR1 as SGHAT and CDR2 as FQNNGV. The trim removed 5 bases at V and 6 bases at J, leaving 5 bases unmatched. This CDR3 has 15 residues.

This clone was seen a single time. The genes are TRBV7-9 and TRBJ2-1, with a tentative D call TRBD2 (6 bases). Per germline, CDR1 SEHNR and CDR2 FQNEAQ (reference sequence). Trimming shortened V by 1 base and J by 6 bases, and 10 bases separated the two germline ends. The CDR3 is 14 amino acids. CDR3 coding DNA: TGTGCCAGCAGCTTAGGGACGGGAGCCAATGAGCAGTTCTTC. This encodes CASSLGTGANEQFF.

The V gene is TRBV6-5, the J gene TRBJ1-1, with 8 positions matching TRBD1. This CDR3 region has 14 residues. Trimming took 6 bases from V and 0 from J; bases not matched to a gene: 3. Germline-derived CDR1 and CDR2 are MNHEY and SVGAGI. For the CDR3, the DNA is TGTGCCAGCAGGCAGGGGGCTATGAACACTGAAGCTTTCTTT. It codes for CASRQGAMNTEAFF.

This chain links TRBV28 with TRBJ2-5; 9 bases agree with TRBD2. V shed 2 bases and J 4 bases; nucleotides not matched to a gene: 8. This CDR3 is 16 amino acids long. Germline V lookup: CDR1 MDHEN, CDR2 SYDVKM. The CDR3: CASSLGGLAGLETQYF. As DNA, the CDR3 is TGTGCCAGCAGTTTAGGGGGCCTAGCGGGACTAGAGACCCAGTACTTC.

This chain connects TRBV6-6 to TRBJ2-7; a possible D gene is TRBD2 (5 bases). Trimming took off 2 bases at V and 4 bases at J, with 9 bases between the two ends. The CDR3 runs to 13 residues. Germline values: CDR1 MNHNY, CDR2 SVGAGI (reference sequence). The chain's CDR3 is CASSYPGMYEQYV. The CDR3 DNA follows: TGTGCCAGCAGTTACCCCGGGATGTACGAGCAGTACGTC.

J is TRBJ1-2 and V is TRBV5-1; D possibly corresponds to TRBD1 (6 bases). CDR3 length: 13 amino acids. The ends were cut back, 4 bases at V and 6 bases at J, with 13 bases in the middle. Germline CDR1 and CDR2: SGHRS and YFSETQ. The CDR3: CASSIQGGDGYTF. CDR3 sequence (DNA): TGCGCCAGCAGCATACAGGGTGGCGATGGCTACACCTTC.

The chain is built from TRBV11-2 and TRBJ2-3, with 11 bases that match TRBD2. Unmatched junction bases numbered 6, after V lost 3 bases and J lost 4 bases. The germline CDR1 and CDR2 sequences are SGHAT and FQNNGV. This CDR3 is built from 16 residues. This chain's CDR3 is CASSFGVSGRADTQYF. The CDR3 DNA reads as TGTGCCAGCAGCTTTGGAGTTAGCGGGAGGGCAGATACGCAGTATTTT. The variable domain in full, with the rest retrieved from reference TRBV11-2 and TRBJ2-3, is EAGVAQSPRYKIIEKRQSVAFWCNPISGHATLYWYQQILGQGPKLLIQFQNNGVVDDSQLPKDRFSAERLKGVDSTLKIQPAKLEDSAVYLCASSFGVSGRADTQYFGPGTRLTVL.

The V and J genes are TRBV7-2 and TRBJ1-1, with TRBD1 as a possible D gene (5 bases). The ends were cut back, 5 bases at V and 0 bases at J, with 10 bases in the middle. Germline values: CDR1 SGHTA, CDR2 FQGNSA. The CDR3 sequence is 14 residues long. The CDR3 DNA reads TGTGCCAGCAGCCTGGGGGGGATGAACACTGAAGCTTTCTTT. Translated, it gives CASSLGGMNTEAFF.

The J gene is TRBJ1-2, the V gene TRBV12-3 or TRBV12-4; 9 bases are a match to TRBD1. V was clipped by 6 bases and J by 6 bases; unmatched bases: 2. The CDR3 length is 12 residues. This CDR3 reads CASSRTGDGYTF. As DNA, the CDR3 is TGTGCCAGCAGCCGGACAGGGGATGGCTACACCTTC.

V gene TRBV19 combines with J gene TRBJ1-4; D perhaps matches TRBD1 (6 bases). The CDR3 length is 14 residues. V dropped 7 bases and J dropped 8 bases, with 17 bases sitting between them. Per the germline V gene, CDR1 is LNHDA and CDR2 is SQIVND (reference sequence). This chain's CDR3 is CASTPGERGEKLFF. For the CDR3, the DNA is TGTGCCAGTACCCCTGGGGAAAGGGGGGAAAAACTGTTTTTT.

The rearrangement uses TRBV11-3 and TRBJ2-5, with 7 bases aligning to TRBD2. V was pared by 5 bases and J by 2 bases, with 2 bases of the junction left unmatched. Germline loops: CDR1 SGHNT, CDR2 YENEEA. This CDR3 is 13 amino acids long. CDR3 loop: CASSGRVQETQYF. The CDR3, as DNA: TGTGCCAGCAGCGGGAGGGTTCAAGAGACCCAGTACTTC.

The chain recombines TRBV11-3 with TRBJ2-1; 8 bases are a match to TRBD1. The CDR3 has 15 amino acids. After removal of 3 bases from V and 4 bases from J, the junction contained 5 bases not matched to a gene. Per the germline V gene, CDR1 is SGHNT and CDR2 is YENEEA. CDR3 protein: CASSLQGAPYNEQFF. For the CDR3, the DNA is TGTGCCAGCAGCTTGCAGGGGGCCCCTTACAATGAGCAGTTCTTC.

The CDR3 sequence is CASSLGDREGGYTF. CDR3 nucleotides: TGTGCCAGCAGTTTAGGGGACAGGGAGGGTGGCTACACCTTC. This chain connects TRBV28 to TRBJ1-2; 9 positions match TRBD1. Trimming removed 2 bases from V and 7 bases from J; junction bases left unmatched: 5. Germline V lookup: CDR1 MDHEN, CDR2 SYDVKM. The CDR3 is 14 residues long.

The chain is built from TRBV20-1 and TRBJ1-1; no clear D gene. The germline V gene encodes CDR1 DFQATT and CDR2 SNEGSKA (reference sequence). V was trimmed by 5 bases and J by 3 bases, leaving 7 bases between them. The CDR3 extends over 11 amino acids. This chain's CDR3 is CSASRYTEAFF. CDR3 bases: TGCAGTGCTTCCAGGTACACTGAAGCTTTCTTT.

V gene TRBV4-1 combines with J gene TRBJ1-5, with D perhaps TRBD1 (5 bases). From germline, CDR1 is MGHRA and CDR2 YSYEKL. This CDR3 comprises 17 residues. V was clipped by 3 bases and J by 0 bases, with 15 bases between them. The CDR3 DNA is TGCGCCAGCAGCCAGGAGTACAGGCGGTATAGCAATCAGCCCCAGCATTTT. This translates into CASSQEYRRYSNQPQHF.

The J gene is TRBJ2-3, the V gene TRBV2, with no clear D. Germline CDR1 SNHLY, CDR2 FYNNEI. V lost 7 bases to trimming and J lost 6 bases, with 14 bases between them. This CDR3 comprises 13 residues. CDR3 sequence reads: CASTRSSSDTQYF. CDR3 DNA: TGTGCCAGCACTCGGAGTAGCTCGGATACGCAGTATTTT.

The rearrangement links TRBV3-1 (or the pseudogene TRBV3-2) to TRBJ2-4; TRBD2 agrees at 7 bases. Germline lookup yields CDR1 LGHDT and CDR2 YNNKEL (reference sequence). This CDR3 is built from 15 residues. The ends lost 0 bases at V and 9 bases at J; junction bases unmatched: 8. The CDR3 nucleotides are TGTGCCAGCAGCCAAGAGGCTAGCGGTTATGGCATTCAGTACTTC. Encoded protein: CASSQEASGYGIQYF.

The chain is built from TRBV6-5 and TRBJ1-5; tentative D call: TRBD1 (5 bases). V gave up 4 bases and J gave up 4 bases, with 8 bases separating them. The CDR3 is 13 residues long. Germline CDR1 MNHEY, CDR2 SVGAGI. In DNA, the CDR3 is TGTGCCAGCAGTTGGTCAGGGAATCAGCCCCAGCATTTT. It specifies CASSWSGNQPQHF.

The CDR3 bases are TGTGCCAGCAGTTACGGTTCAGGGCGGAATGAAAAACTGTTTTTT. This translates into CASSYGSGRNEKLFF. This chain joins TRBV6-5 and TRBJ1-4; tentative D call: TRBD1 (5 bases). CDR3 length: 15 residues. Trimming removed 2 bases from V and 5 bases from J, with 12 bases in between. CDR1 MNHEY and CDR2 SVGAGI come from the germline V gene.

This sequence joins TRBV2 and TRBJ2-6; a possible D gene is TRBD1 (5 bases). Trimming took off 1 base at V and 2 bases at J, with 12 bases between the two ends. Per the germline V gene, CDR1 is SNHLY and CDR2 is FYNNEI. This CDR3 contains 17 residues. The CDR3 here is CASSEDRSLPGANVLTF. The CDR3 DNA sequence: TGTGCCAGCAGTGAAGACAGGAGCCTTCCTGGGGCCAACGTCCTGACTTTC.

The chain carries TRBV2 and TRBJ1-5, with TRBD1 matching 7 bases. The CDR3 consists of 13 residues. The V gene end was trimmed by 8 bases and the J gene end by 4 bases; junction bases not matched to a gene: 5. CDR1 and CDR2 (germline): SNHLY, FYNNEI. The CDR3, as DNA: TGTGCCAGCGCCGGGACAGCTAATCAGCCCCAGCATTTT. This codes for CASAGTANQPQHF.

This clone has only one observation. This chain connects TRBV7-3 to TRBJ2-6, with TRBD1 as a possible D gene (5 bases). Germline assignment: CDR1 SGHTA and CDR2 FQGTGA. The length of the CDR3 is 15 residues. The V end was cut by 4 bases, the J end by 4 bases, with 11 bases between. CDR3 nucleotides: TGTGCCAGCAGCTCCAGGGTTCTGGGGGCCAACGTCCTGACTTTC. It codes for CASSSRVLGANVLTF.